A single sample is the source of the 3 T cell receptor beta chains below, sequenced in a study of blood T cell repertoires in COVID-19. Produced via immunoSEQ multiplex PCR; TCRdb's table is partial and in-frame only. This table has about 240,000 clones, about 90% appearing once. The sample consisted of peripheral blood. The receptors stem from a man in his 60s who had recovered from COVID-19.

The chain links TRBV12-3 or TRBV12-4 to TRBJ2-1; tentative D call: TRBD2 (5 bases). Trimming shortened V by 7 bases and J by 5 bases, and 6 bases separated the two germline ends. The CDR3 loop spans 11 amino acids. CDR3 residues: CASTSHNEQFF. The CDR3 DNA reads as TGTGCCAGCACTAGCCACAATGAGCAGTTCTTC.

CDR3 residues: CASSLRQGTNEKLFF. CDR3 bases: TGTGCCAGCAGCCTAAGACAGGGGACTAATGAAAAACTGTTTTTT. The chain is built from TRBV7-6 and TRBJ1-4; TRBD1 agrees at 8 bases. The CDR3 length is 15 residues. Germline V lookup: CDR1 SGHVS, CDR2 FNYEAQ. V lost 5 bases, J lost 2 bases, and 4 bases stayed unmatched.

The rearrangement joins TRBV6-5 to TRBJ2-6; a weak D match, TRBD1 (6 bases). Germline CDR1 is MNHEY and CDR2 is SVGAGI. V was clipped by 6 bases and J by 0 bases, with 9 bases between them. This CDR3 is built from 15 residues. The CDR3 here is CASRDRFSGANVLTF. DNA for the CDR3: TGTGCCAGCAGGGACAGATTCTCTGGGGCCAACGTCCTGACTTTC.